These 28 T cell receptor beta chains were sequenced from one sample in a study of cytomegalovirus exposure and HLA in healthy donors. The PCR ran on 60 Vbeta and 13 Jbeta primers. Profiled with immunoSEQ multiplex PCR; TCRdb holds only in-frame clones, not every one. The table records around 130,000 clones, more than 80% of them present only once. Sequencing was done on a sample of PBMCs. These receptors came from a woman in her 30s in good health and CMV-seropositive.

The gene calls are TRBV27 and TRBJ2-3, with TRBD2 matching 8 bases. Losses at the gene ends were 2 bases for V and 3 bases for J; bases not matched to a gene: 13. CDR3 length: 18 amino acids. Germline V CDR1 and CDR2: MNHEY, SMNVEV (reference sequence). The CDR3 coding sequence is TGTGCCAGCAGTTTAGCCTCCTCAGCGGGGGTTGGTACAGATACGCAGTATTTT. Translation: CASSLASSAGVGTDTQYF.

The genes are TRBV5-1 and TRBJ2-7; 11 nucleotides agree with TRBD2. V gave up 2 bases and J gave up 6 bases; unmatched junction bases: 7. The germline V gene has CDR1 SGHRS and CDR2 YFSETQ. There are 15 residues in the CDR3. The CDR3 region has the DNA TGCGCCAGCAGCTTAAGGACTAGCGGGCAATTCGAGCAGTACTTC. Protein: CASSLRTSGQFEQYF.

The V and J genes are TRBV29-1 and TRBJ2-7, with TRBD2 matching over 13 bases. Germline trimming cut 6 bases from V and 6 bases from J; bases unmatched to any gene: 11. This CDR3 has 15 residues. Looked up from germline, CDR1 is SQVTM and CDR2 is ANQGSEA. CDR3 in amino acids: CSVFKGLAGRGEQYF. As DNA, the CDR3 is TGCAGCGTATTCAAGGGACTAGCGGGAAGGGGCGAGCAGTACTTC.

V and J are TRBV4-1 and TRBJ2-7, with D possibly TRBD1 on 6 matching bases. The length of the CDR3 is 15 residues. The V end was cut by 0 bases, the J end by 7 bases, with 16 bases between. Per the germline V gene, CDR1 is MGHRA and CDR2 is YSYEKL. CDR3 region: CASSQDIPGVGEQYF. Here the CDR3 DNA reads TGCGCCAGCAGCCAAGATATCCCAGGGGTCGGGGAGCAGTACTTC.

This chain links TRBV19 with TRBJ2-2; TRBD2 agrees at 7 bases. Per the germline V gene, CDR1 is LNHDA and CDR2 is SQIVND (reference sequence). The J segment lost 4 bases and the V segment lost 6 bases, leaving 8 bases of the junction unmatched. This CDR3 comprises 15 residues. The DNA of the CDR3 is TGTGCCAGTAGGTCACGGGGGGTACCCACCGGGGAGCTGTTTTTT. Translating it yields CASRSRGVPTGELFF.

V and J are TRBV28 and TRBJ1-1, with 7 nucleotides matching TRBD1. V gave up 7 bases and J gave up 5 bases; unmatched junction bases: 4. Germline CDR1 MDHEN, CDR2 SYDVKM. The CDR3 is made up of 12 amino acids. The CDR3 sequence: CASTGQATEAFF. In nucleotides, the CDR3 is TGTGCCAGCACCGGACAGGCGACTGAAGCTTTCTTT.

This chain uses TRBV19 with TRBJ1-3, with D possibly TRBD1 on 5 matching bases. CDR1 and CDR2 (germline): LNHDA, SQIVND (reference sequence). This CDR3 has 15 amino acids. Trimming left V 5 bases short and J 4 bases short, with 15 bases between. The CDR3 DNA reads TGTGCCAGTAGTTTCGACAGTGCTGCGGGAAACACCATATATTTT. This sequence encodes CASSFDSAAGNTIYF.

This clone was observed a single time. The chain recombines TRBV2 with TRBJ1-2; 8 bases are shared with TRBD1. Germline CDR1 and CDR2: SNHLY and FYNNEI. The CDR3 spans 14 residues. The junction had 11 bases not matched to a gene; V was cut back by 7 bases and J by 7 bases. CDR3 residues: CASIRDGQGRGYTF. In DNA, the CDR3 is TGTGCCAGCATCCGGGATGGACAGGGACGTGGCTACACCTTC.

The count of this clone is one. V usage is TRBV5-4 and J usage is TRBJ1-3; D may be TRBD1 (5 bases). Per germline, CDR1 SGHNT and CDR2 YYREEE (reference sequence). The V end lost 3 bases, the J end lost 2 bases, and 15 bases lay between the germline ends. The CDR3 spans 16 residues. CDR3: CASSSPDSQAGNTIYF. The CDR3 DNA is TGTGCCAGCAGCTCCCCTGACAGTCAGGCTGGAAACACCATATATTTT.

A note on this clone: A read error may account for a junction end that differs from germline. The chain carries TRBV7-8 and TRBJ1-1, with D possibly matching TRBD1 (6 bases). The germline V gene has CDR1 SGHVS and CDR2 FQNEAQ. This CDR3 spans 12 amino acids. The CDR3 spells CASSPSGGAGHF. The CDR3 nucleotides are TGTGCCAGCAGCCCCAGCGGGGGGGCGGGGCACTTT.

The chain is built from TRBV5-6 and TRBJ1-3; TRBD1 is a possible D gene (5 bases). The V gene lost 3 bases and the J gene lost 0 bases, with 10 bases spanning the gap. In germline, CDR1 is SGHDT, CDR2 YYEEEE. This CDR3 is 15 amino acids long. CDR3 nucleotides: TGTGCCAGCAGCTCAACACAGGCCTCTGGAAACACCATATATTTT. It encodes CASSSTQASGNTIYF. The variable domain in full, completed from reference TRBV5-6 and TRBJ1-3, reads DAGVTQSPTHLIKTRGQQVTLRCSPKSGHDTVSWYQQALGQGPQFIFQYYEEEERQRGNFPDRFSGHQFPNYSSELNVNALLLGDSALYLCASSSTQASGNTIYFGEGSWLTVV.

J is TRBJ1-6 and V is TRBV11-2; no clear D gene. This CDR3 is 13 amino acids long. V shed 2 bases and J shed 3 bases, with 2 bases lying between them. CDR1 and CDR2 from the germline V gene are SGHAT and FQNNGV. The CDR3 here is CASSLLYNSPLHF. DNA for the CDR3: TGTGCCAGCAGCTTACTCTATAATTCACCCCTCCACTTT.

The chain is built from TRBV9 and TRBJ2-1, with D maybe TRBD1 (5 bases). Looked up from germline, CDR1 is SGDLS and CDR2 is YYNGEE. The CDR3 loop spans 15 amino acids. V was shortened by 3 bases and J by 0 bases, with 10 bases between the two germline ends. CDR3 protein: CASSDQGPSYNEQFF. The DNA for the CDR3 is TGTGCCAGCAGCGACCAGGGTCCCTCCTACAATGAGCAGTTCTTC.

This chain uses TRBV9 with TRBJ2-4; TRBD2 aligns across 7 bases. Trimming removed 2 bases from V and 2 bases from J; junction bases left unmatched: 4. CDR1 SGDLS and CDR2 YYNGEE come from the germline V gene. The CDR3 extends over 15 amino acids. The CDR3 nucleotides are TGTGCCAGCAGCGTGGGGGGAGGGCCCAAAAACATTCAGTACTTC. Encoded protein: CASSVGGGPKNIQYF.

As to this clone: The junction does not match germline at one end; this may be a read error. The chain links TRBV7-9 to TRBJ1-2; D possibly corresponds to TRBD1 (6 bases). Germline lookup yields CDR1 SEHNR and CDR2 FQNEAQ (reference sequence). This CDR3 is 14 amino acids long. The CDR3 reads CSSNPPGTRDEYTF. In DNA, the CDR3 is TGTTCCAGCAACCCCCCCGGGACAAGGGACGAATACACCTTC.

The chain carries TRBV30 and TRBJ1-6, with D perhaps TRBD1 (5 bases). Trimming removed 2 bases at V and 5 bases at J, with 13 bases between. CDR1 and CDR2 (germline): GTSNPN, SVGIG (reference sequence). The CDR3 has 15 amino acids. Here the CDR3 reads CAWSIRTLNNSPLHF. The CDR3 coding sequence is TGTGCCTGGAGTATCAGGACACTTAATAATTCACCCCTCCACTTT.

This chain uses TRBV29-1 with TRBJ1-2; D is undetermined. V shed 7 bases and J shed 6 bases, with 12 bases lying between them. Germline lookup yields CDR1 SQVTM and CDR2 ANQGSEA. The CDR3 is made up of 11 amino acids. The CDR3 DNA follows: TGCAGCGCCCTCGAGGTGAATGGCTACACCTTC. Amino acid sequence: CSALEVNGYTF.

This clone was counted between two and nine times. This chain connects TRBV2 to TRBJ1-2; TRBD1 matches 12 bases. The CDR3 contains 18 residues. Looked up from germline, CDR1 is SNHLY and CDR2 is FYNNEI. V dropped 8 bases and J dropped 4; count of bases not matched to a gene: 17. The DNA for the CDR3 is TGTGCCAGCCACTTTCCGGGACAGGGGGCTTACTCCCTCTATGGCTACACCTTC. This gives the protein CASHFPGQGAYSLYGYTF.

The rearrangement links TRBV19 to TRBJ1-2; maybe TRBD1 (5 bases). V was cut by 7 bases and J by 0 bases, with 9 bases left in between. The CDR3 is 13 residues long. Germline V gene sequence: CDR1 LNHDA, CDR2 SQIVND (reference sequence). CDR3 loop: CASIDRSNYGYTF. In DNA, the CDR3 is TGTGCCAGTATAGACAGATCTAACTATGGCTACACCTTC.

This chain uses TRBV30 with TRBJ1-1, with 9 bases identical to TRBD1. Germline values: CDR1 GTSNPN, CDR2 SVGIG (reference sequence). V gave up 5 bases and J gave up 5 bases; unmatched junction bases: 3. The CDR3 runs to 12 residues. The CDR3 DNA reads as TGTGCCTGGGACAGGGGGGAAACTGAAGCTTTCTTT. It translates to CAWDRGETEAFF.

This clone was counted only a few times. The V gene is TRBV6-1, the J gene TRBJ2-5; the D gene is possibly TRBD2 (6 bases). There are 15 residues in the CDR3. In germline, CDR1 is MNHNS, CDR2 SASEGT. With 6 bases removed from V and 5 bases from J, the gap between germline ends came to 19 bases. This chain's CDR3 is CASSDLGGEQETQYF. The CDR3 DNA reads as TGTGCCAGCAGCGACTTAGGAGGGGAACAGGAGACCCAGTACTTC.

This clone showed up just a few times. The V and J genes are TRBV7-9 and TRBJ1-1, with TRBD1 as a possible D gene (6 bases). Trimming took 3 bases from V and 3 from J, leaving 8 bases between them. The CDR3 totals 13 residues. The germline CDR1 and CDR2 sequences are SEHNR and FQNEAQ (reference sequence). The CDR3 protein is CASSFAGDTEAFF. CDR3 bases: TGTGCCAGCAGCTTCGCAGGGGACACTGAAGCTTTCTTT.

The sample holds one count of this clone. V gene TRBV4-1 combines with J gene TRBJ2-7, with 14 bases that match TRBD2. The V gene's germline CDR1 is MGHRA and CDR2 YSYEKL. CDR3 size: 18 residues. The V segment lost 3 bases and the J segment 0 bases; nucleotides outside the gene matches: 7. CDR3 sequence (DNA): TGCGCCAGCAGCCAGGGACTAGCGGGAGCGGGCCTCTCCTACGAGCAGTACTTC. Amino acid sequence: CASSQGLAGAGLSYEQYF.

The chain couples TRBV5-4 to TRBJ2-1; 16 bases are a match to TRBD2. Germline V gene data show CDR1 as SGHNT and CDR2 as YYREEE (reference sequence). The trim removed 4 bases at V and 12 bases at J, leaving 4 bases unmatched. CDR3 length: 14 amino acids. This CDR3 reads CASSEGLAGGRQFF. The CDR3 region has the DNA TGTGCCAGCAGCGAGGGACTAGCGGGAGGGCGGCAGTTCTTC.

This clone was seen only a few times. V and J are TRBV6-6 and TRBJ2-1, with D possibly TRBD1 on 5 matching bases. The V and J ends lost 2 bases and 5 bases respectively, with 13 bases between them. The germline V gene encodes CDR1 MNHNY and CDR2 SVGAGI (reference sequence). The CDR3 loop spans 15 amino acids. The DNA for the CDR3 is TGTGCCAGCAGTTACAGGGCAGGGCCGGACAATGAGCAGTTCTTC. Amino acids: CASSYRAGPDNEQFF.

This sequence joins TRBV28 and TRBJ1-5, with D perhaps matching TRBD1 (5 bases). Germline CDR1 is MDHEN and CDR2 is SYDVKM. The CDR3 has 12 residues. Trimming took 6 bases from V and 7 from J, leaving 10 bases between them. Here the CDR3 reads CASSLTAQPQHF. The CDR3 DNA reads as TGTGCCAGCAGCTTGACAGCCCAGCCCCAGCATTTT.

V gene TRBV5-1 combines with J gene TRBJ1-4, with a possible D match to TRBD1 (6 bases). V was pared by 0 bases and J by 0 bases, with 15 bases between. Looked up from germline, CDR1 is SGHRS and CDR2 is YFSETQ. The CDR3 has 18 amino acids. The CDR3 DNA reads TGCGCCAGCAGCTTGGGGGGACGGACAGTTGCAACTAATGAAAAACTGTTTTTT. It yields the protein CASSLGGRTVATNEKLFF.

V gene TRBV28 combines with J gene TRBJ2-7; 7 nucleotides line up with TRBD2. Trimming at V came to 2 bases and at J to 1 base, leaving 8 bases not matched to a gene. CDR1 is MDHEN, CDR2 SYDVKM, per germline. The CDR3 has 16 residues. CDR3 amino acids: CASSLRSSGLSYEQYF. The CDR3 DNA sequence: TGTGCCAGCAGTTTAAGGAGTAGCGGGTTATCCTACGAGCAGTACTTC.